This TCR beta chain stems from a study of blood T cell repertoires in COVID-19. Turning to the study itself: There were acute and convalescent COVID-19 samples, and they came from the United States, Italy and Spain. Nucleic acid was either cDNA or gDNA, and it came from T cells, B-cell-depleted T cells, or PBMCs.

The germline CDR1 and CDR2 sequences are SGHRS and YFSETQ. Losses at the gene ends were 2 bases for V and 4 bases for J; bases not matched to a gene: 5. CDR3 length equals 14 residues. This clone was picked up a small number of times. Authors' data handling: Scientists estimated how many nucleated cells there were by amplifying reference gene primers. Data came from immunoSEQ multiplex PCR; TCRdb stores just in-frame clones and leaves some out. V, J and clone size derive from that table, while D and trimming were established from the DNA sequence. The sample shows tens of thousands of clones, around 82% of them seen only once.

Sequenced input: peripheral blood. This receptor was identified in a man older than 75 with active or convalescent COVID-19. The V and J genes are TRBV5-1 and TRBJ1-1, with TRBD1 identical over 7 bases. CDR3 sequence reads: CASSFVHRGTEAFF. For the CDR3, the DNA is TGCGCCAGCAGCTTCGTCCACAGGGGCACTGAAGCTTTCTTT.